The source of this TCR beta chain is a study of cytomegalovirus exposure and HLA in healthy donors. Study-wide findings and caveats: Productive status was seen about 90% or about 30% of the time for most TCR beta V segments in an earlier analysis.

On this clone itself: Its antigen is unidentified.

The junction had 9 bases not matched to a gene; V was cut back by 4 bases and J by 6 bases. The CDR3 spans 17 residues. Germline V CDR1 and CDR2: LGHNA, YNFKEQ. In the PCR, 60 Vbeta and 13 Jbeta primers were used. Repertoires were generated with immunoSEQ multiplex PCR, while TCRdb's copy carries only in-frame clones and drops some. The sample includes 130,000 or so clones, about 61% of them seen just once. The V and J genes are TRBV4-2 and TRBJ2-5; 15 nucleotides line up with TRBD2. The sequenced sample was PBMCs. This clonotype originated in a woman aged 40-49 years in good health and CMV-seronegative. The CDR3 sequence is CASSLGLAGGGSKTQYF. CDR3 nucleotides: TGTGCCAGCAGCCTCGGACTAGCGGGGGGGGGTTCCAAGACCCAGTACTTC.